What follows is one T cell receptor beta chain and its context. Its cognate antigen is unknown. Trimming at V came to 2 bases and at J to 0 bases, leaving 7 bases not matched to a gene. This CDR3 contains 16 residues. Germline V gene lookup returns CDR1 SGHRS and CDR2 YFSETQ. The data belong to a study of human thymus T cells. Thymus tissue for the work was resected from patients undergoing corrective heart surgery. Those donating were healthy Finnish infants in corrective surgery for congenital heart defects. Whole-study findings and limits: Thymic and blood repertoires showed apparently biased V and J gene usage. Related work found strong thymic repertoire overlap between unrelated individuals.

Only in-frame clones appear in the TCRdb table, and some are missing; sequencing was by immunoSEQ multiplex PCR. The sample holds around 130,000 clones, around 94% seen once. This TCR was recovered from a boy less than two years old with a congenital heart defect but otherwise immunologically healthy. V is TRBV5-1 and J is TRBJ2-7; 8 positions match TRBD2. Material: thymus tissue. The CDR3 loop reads CASSFRGGRSSYEQYF. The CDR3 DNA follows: TGCGCCAGCAGCTTTCGCGGCGGGAGGAGCTCCTACGAGCAGTACTTC.